Presented here are 24 T cell receptor beta chains from one specimen sequenced in a study of shared clonotypes between healthy human individuals (TCRdb year 2020). Receptor libraries were prepared by the immunoSEQ multiplex PCR assay. Entries here come from immuneACCESS through TCRdb and include only in-frame sequences with V and J called. Some clones fail to appear in such tables; in the studies checked, an unresolved V gene covers under half of the shortfall, and the cause of the remainder is unknown. Across this sample there are around 500,000 clones, with 81% seen only once. The ten biggest clones cover roughly 13% of the sample. Specimen: PBMCs. These receptors originate from a woman aged 40 to 49 in good health. Some clones in this sample may be carry-over from other donors' samples.

This clone qualifies as medium-sized. Other DNA sequences within the sample encode an identical CDR3. The chain recombines TRBV30 with TRBJ1-4; tentative D call: TRBD1 (5 bases). Germline assignment: CDR1 GTSNPN and CDR2 SVGIG (reference sequence). The CDR3 runs to 15 residues. Between the trimmed V and J ends, which lost 0 bases and 8 bases, there was a span of 16 bases. CDR3 DNA: TGTGCCTGGAGTGTACTCAGGGCGAGGGGCGAAAAACTGTTTTTT. This gives the protein CAWSVLRARGEKLFF.

On this clone itself: With a far larger clone one base away, a read error is the likely cause. The CDR3 sequence: CASSVTEDTEAFF. In nucleotides, the CDR3 is TGTGCCAGTAGTGTCACAGAGGACACTGAAGCTTTCTTT. This rearrangement joins TRBV19 to TRBJ1-1; no definite D call. The CDR3 is 13 residues long. The V end lost 5 bases, the J end lost 3 bases, and 10 bases lay between the germline ends. CDR1 is LNHDA, CDR2 SQIVND, per germline (reference sequence).

The CDR3 protein is CASSLGTSGRLFF. The CDR3 bases are TGTGCCAGCAGTTTAGGGACTAGCGGGAGACTGTTCTTC. This chain connects TRBV27 to TRBJ2-1; 14 bases line up with TRBD2. The V gene's germline CDR1 is MNHEY and CDR2 SMNVEV (reference sequence). This CDR3 contains 13 residues. V gave up 2 bases and J gave up 15 bases; unmatched junction bases: 3.

The V gene is TRBV19, the J gene TRBJ2-1; 9 bases are a match to TRBD2. CDR3 length equals 16 residues. Germline CDR1 LNHDA, CDR2 SQIVND (reference sequence). J gave up 7 bases and V 3 bases, and 10 bases lay outside the gene matches. CDR3 bases: TGTGCCAGTAGTATCCCCCGCGGGAGGGATGAGAATGAGCAGTTCTTC. Amino acid sequence: CASSIPRGRDENEQFF.

Turning to this clone: One base separates it from a far larger clone, so it is likely a read error. The same CDR3 arises from other DNA sequences in this sample as well. The chain carries TRBV14 and TRBJ2-4; D may be TRBD1 (6 bases). The CDR3 contains 16 residues. V lost 8 bases and J 1 base, leaving 18 bases between the germline ends. CDR1 is SGHDN, CDR2 FVKESK, per germline. CDR3 nucleotides: TGTGCCAGCGCGCAAACTACAGGGTTGGCCAAAAACATTCAGTACTTC. Translated, it gives CASAQTTGLAKNIQYF.

In the case of this clone: A far larger clone is one base from this, pointing to a likely read error. The same CDR3 also results from other DNA sequences found in this sample. The CDR3 is CTSSQEDRENTEAFF. The DNA for the CDR3 is TGCACCAGCAGCCAAGAAGACAGAGAGAACACTGAAGCTTTCTTT. The rearrangement links TRBV1 to TRBJ1-1; TRBD1 is taken as the D call from the table, unchecked against the DNA. TRBV1 is listed as a pseudogene. The CDR3 runs 15 residues.

This clone was seen once. V gene TRBV18 combines with J gene TRBJ1-2; D may be TRBD1 (5 bases). CDR1 KGHSH and CDR2 LQKENI come from the germline V gene. The CDR3 runs to 12 residues. The germline V and J ends were trimmed by 3 bases and 11 bases, with 13 bases remaining between them. The DNA for the CDR3 is TGTGCCAGCTCACCTATTGACAGCTTTTACACCTTC. Protein product: CASSPIDSFYTF.

This clone was detected only a few times. The genes are TRBV4-2 and TRBJ2-1, with a weak D call TRBD1 (5 bases). The germline V gene encodes CDR1 LGHNA and CDR2 YNFKEQ. Trimming stripped 4 bases from V and 5 bases from J, with 18 bases between. CDR3 length: 16 amino acids. The DNA for the CDR3 is TGTGCCAGCAGCCGATACGGTACAGGAGAAAACAATGAGCAGTTCTTC. Translation gives CASSRYGTGENNEQFF.

The gene calls are TRBV18 and TRBJ2-1; D is uncertain. V was trimmed by 3 bases and J by 7 bases, leaving 10 bases between them. The CDR3 sequence is 13 residues long. The germline CDR1 and CDR2 sequences are KGHSH and LQKENI. CDR3 sequence (DNA): TGTGCCAGCTCACCCGCCGTCTTGAATGAGCAGTTCTTC. This gives the protein CASSPAVLNEQFF. Full variable domain (missing parts from reference TRBV18 and TRBJ2-1): NAGVMQNPRHLVRRRGQEARLRCSPMKGHSHVYWYRQLPEEGLKFMVYLQKENIIDESGMPKERFSAEFPKEGPSILRIQQVVRGDSAAYFCASSPAVLNEQFFGPGTRLTVL.

The DNA for the CDR3 is TGTGCCAGCAGTGCGTTGGGGGGGCGCGGGCAGCCCCAGCATTTT. Protein product: CASSALGGRGQPQHF. V usage is TRBV6-5 and J usage is TRBJ1-5; D is perhaps TRBD1 (6 bases). Looked up from germline, CDR1 is MNHEY and CDR2 is SVGAGI. With 5 bases removed from V and 7 bases from J, the gap between germline ends came to 18 bases. The CDR3 runs 15 residues.

The chain employs TRBV27 and TRBJ2-5; 8 bases agree with TRBD1. The V and J ends lost 3 bases and 3 bases, in that order; junction bases with no gene match: 6. This CDR3 comprises 15 residues. Germline values: CDR1 MNHEY, CDR2 SMNVEV (reference sequence). CDR3: CASSLRQGTKETQYF. As DNA, the CDR3 is TGTGCCAGCAGTTTGAGACAGGGGACGAAAGAGACCCAGTACTTC.

This clone has only one observation. This rearrangement joins TRBV14 to TRBJ1-4; D might be TRBD1 (5 bases). The germline CDR1 and CDR2 sequences are SGHDN and FVKESK. With 3 bases removed from V and 8 bases from J, the gap between germline ends came to 13 bases. CDR3 length: 14 amino acids. The CDR3 here is CASSQGPLEEKLFF. CDR3 DNA sequence: TGTGCCAGCAGCCAGGGACCGCTTGAAGAAAAACTGTTTTTT.

V and J are TRBV5-1 and TRBJ1-5; a weak D match, TRBD1 (5 bases). Germline values: CDR1 SGHRS, CDR2 YFSETQ. The CDR3 has 16 residues. The germline V and J ends were trimmed by 4 bases and 2 bases, with 16 bases remaining between them. CDR3 DNA sequence: TGCGCCAGCAGCCCGGATGGGGGAGGTGGCAATCAGCCCCAGCATTTT. Translating it yields CASSPDGGGGNQPQHF.

Worth noting for this clone: A read error is likely here: a far larger clone is one base away. This sample also contains other DNA sequences that code for the same CDR3. This CDR3 reads CASPPSLASGRYEQYF. DNA for the CDR3: TGTGCCAGCCCCCCCTCCCTTGCTAGCGGGAGGTACGAGCAGTACTTC. The genes are TRBV28 and TRBJ2-7, with TRBD2 matching 11 bases. V was pared by 8 bases and J by 4 bases, with 13 bases of the junction left unmatched. The V gene's germline CDR1 is MDHEN and CDR2 SYDVKM. CDR3 size: 16 residues.

This clone has only a few counts. The chain carries TRBV7-2 and TRBJ2-1; D might be TRBD2 (6 bases). Germline assignment: CDR1 SGHTA and CDR2 FQGNSA. The CDR3 is made up of 15 amino acids. Trimming shortened V by 2 bases and J by 3 bases, and 11 bases separated the two germline ends. The CDR3 coding sequence is TGTGCCAGCAGCTTACTCTGGAGGGGCTACAATGAGCAGTTCTTC. As protein: CASSLLWRGYNEQFF.

This chain joins TRBV6-1 and TRBJ1-1; TRBD1 matches at 7 bases. V lost 8 bases, J lost 4 bases, and 7 bases stayed unmatched. CDR1 and CDR2 from the germline V gene are MNHNS and SASEGT. CDR3 length: 13 amino acids. As DNA, the CDR3 is TGTGCCAGCGAGGACAGGTTGAGCACTGAAGCTTTCTTT. Protein: CASEDRLSTEAFF.

CDR3 nucleotides: TGTGCCAGCAGTGAAGGACAGTCACTAGCCAAAAACATTCAGTACTTC. As protein: CASSEGQSLAKNIQYF. The genes are TRBV2 and TRBJ2-4; a possible D gene is TRBD1 (5 bases). In germline, CDR1 is SNHLY, CDR2 FYNNEI. This CDR3 region has 16 residues. Trimming removed 1 base from V and 0 bases from J, with 10 bases in between.

The V gene is TRBV7-2, the J gene TRBJ2-7, with 7 bases lining up with TRBD2. The CDR3 spans 15 residues. CDR1 SGHTA and CDR2 FQGNSA come from the germline V gene. The V segment lost 5 bases and the J segment 5 bases; nucleotides outside the gene matches: 12. The chain's CDR3 is CASSLPRREINEQYF. DNA of the CDR3: TGTGCCAGCAGCCTCCCTCGGCGGGAGATAAACGAGCAGTACTTC.

CDR3 residues: CASSESTGTENEKLFF. The CDR3 DNA is TGCGCCAGCAGTGAGTCGACTGGGACAGAAAATGAAAAACTGTTTTTT. This chain joins TRBV10-2 and TRBJ1-4; 7 bases agree with TRBD1. Germline CDR1 is WSHSY and CDR2 is SAAADI. The CDR3 is made up of 16 amino acids. V lost 0 bases to trimming and J lost 5 bases; unmatched junction nucleotides: 6.

About this clone: Other DNA sequences in this specimen translate into the identical CDR3. This chain links TRBV2 with TRBJ2-3; the D is unclear. The germline V gene encodes CDR1 SNHLY and CDR2 FYNNEI. CDR3 length equals 11 residues. V was trimmed by 5 bases and J by 6 bases, leaving 6 bases between them. The CDR3 sequence is CASSLGDTQYF. The CDR3, as DNA: TGTGCCAGCAGTCTGGGGGATACGCAGTATTTT.

In its sample, this clone was seen many times. The chain combines TRBV5-7 with TRBJ1-5; D is unclear. TRBV5-7 is an open reading frame, and its role is uncertain. CDR3 length equals 14 residues. Trimming pared 1 base from V and 0 bases from J, leaving 5 bases between. The CDR3 DNA reads as TGTGCCAGCAGCTTGAGGGCTAGCAATCAGCCCCAGCATTTT. Encoded protein: CASSLRASNQPQHF.

The CDR3 protein is CSVRGLAGGETQYF. The CDR3 DNA sequence: TGCAGCGTTCGGGGACTAGCGGGCGGGGAGACCCAGTACTTC. V and J are TRBV29-1 and TRBJ2-5; 12 bases map to TRBD2. After removal of 5 bases from V and 5 bases from J, the junction contained 6 bases not matched to a gene. Germline V gene sequence: CDR1 SQVTM, CDR2 ANQGSEA. This CDR3 has 14 amino acids. Based on the CDR3 plus reference TRBV29-1 and TRBJ2-5, the full variable domain is SAVISQKPSRDICQRGTSLTIQCQVDSQVTMMFWYRQQPGQSLTLIATANQGSEATYESGFVIDKFPISRPNLTFSTLTVSNMSPEDSSIYLCSVRGLAGGETQYFGPGTRLLVL.

To note about this clone: This CDR3 is also generated by other DNA sequences in the sample. The chain is built from TRBV7-3 and TRBJ2-2, with 9 bases lining up with TRBD1. V dropped 10 bases and J dropped 6; count of bases not matched to a gene: 9. The CDR3 spans 14 residues. The germline V gene has CDR1 SGHTA and CDR2 FQGTGA. CDR3 region: CATQLGQGSGELFF. The CDR3, as DNA: TGTGCCACCCAGCTGGGACAGGGATCCGGGGAGCTGTTTTTT.

The chain is built from TRBV19 and TRBJ2-2; TRBD1 matches 12 bases. V dropped 7 bases and J dropped 8; count of bases not matched to a gene: 8. CDR3 length: 15 amino acids. Germline V gene sequence: CDR1 LNHDA, CDR2 SQIVND (reference sequence). The DNA of the CDR3 is TGTGCCAGTACATCCGGGACAGGGGGCTCGGGGGAGCTGTTTTTT. Translating gives CASTSGTGGSGELFF.